This record concerns one T cell receptor beta chain sequence. This clonotype is judged medium-sized (0.01 to 0.1%). The antigen it recognizes is unknown. Base qualities are not provided; no much larger clone lies one nucleotide away. The CDR3, cysteine through phenylalanine, is 13 amino acids long. The read is trimmed to its CDR3 DNA, 39 bases read in frame from base 1. CDR1 and CDR2, per the germline V gene (reference sequence), are MNHEY and SMNVEV. The V end loses 5 bases and the J end loses 1 base, and a stretch of 8 bases separates them. This sample stems from a study of glioma-infiltrating T cells listed by TCRdb under 2016. Concerning the study at large: Glioma tissue, non-neoplastic brain tissue and matched peripheral blood mononuclear cells were used as sources from which TCR alpha- and beta-chain repertoires were sequenced. To gauge divergence between tissue and blood T-cell populations, every tissue-infiltrating repertoire was compared against the peripheral blood repertoire from the same patient. Three low-grade glioma patients, several primary glioblastoma patients, and three non-glioma patients who contributed non-neoplastic brain tissue made up the paired cohort. What the work shows at the level of the full study, not this receptor alone: Group comparisons rested on small numbers: three non-neoplastic, three low-grade glioma and about 8 glioblastoma patients. Very few CDR3 sequences were shared between tissue and blood, attributed to high CDR3 diversity and limited sampling. VJ-independent divergence between tissue and blood was below expectation in non-neoplastic patients but above expectation in all gliomas, especially low-grade gliomas.

TCR alpha and beta CDR3 regions were amplified with the iRepertoire nested amplicon-rescue multiplex PCR (arm-PCR) platform from RNA. One-step reverse transcription and amplification used roughly 95-450 ng of tissue mRNA or PBMC total RNA as input. Following bead purification, Illumina adapters were added by a secondary multiplex PCR, and the libraries were gel-purified between 200 and 400 bp. Internal 6-nucleotide barcodes were carried by the libraries and were used for demultiplexing. Sequencing of libraries was performed on an Illumina MiSeq with 2x220 or 2x250 nucleotide paired-end reads. In the paper's pipeline: Paired reads were merged with FLASH 1.2.11 and aligned to the GRCh37 human genome with BWA-MEM before extracting TRA and TRB reads. For V and J assignment, an IMGT-derived reference of cassette sequences and CDR3 motifs that included pseudogenes was used. Three-frame translation of reads was performed, and productive CDR3s were defined as those with a C...FGXG motif and no stop codons. A clonotype was defined as a unique combination of a V-J cassette pair and a CDR3 amino acid sequence. Filtering of reads was based on Hamming distance, with the threshold set by the sequence error rate of each sample in mapped regions. The raw public data were reprocessed by TCRdb itself: fastp quality trimming at Q25, MiXCR clonotype calling, in-frame beta chains only. Merged by CDR3 protein, the rows form single entries marked with the most common genes and DNA. The V and J calls shown here were made by TCRdb, not taken from the authors' results. In this sample the table shows about 12,000 distinct CDR3 sequences, more than 20% of which occur a single time. About two fifths of the sample lies in the top ten.

The chain links TRBV27 with TRBJ1-1; no D segment can be confidently identified. Material: glioma tissue, nonneoplastic brain tissue, or PBMCs (not recorded which). This receptor was taken from a human donor with low-grade glioma or glioblastoma, undergoing nonglioma brain surgery, or in good health (not recorded which). The nucleotide sequence is given as TGTGCCAGCAGTCATAACAGGAACACTGAAGCTTTCTTT. The encoded protein is CASSHNRNTEAFF.